This T cell receptor (beta chain) was identified during a study of blood T cells in healthy people across ages. This CDR3 has 15 residues. Unmatched junction bases numbered 9, after V lost 6 bases and J lost 3 bases. The germline V gene has CDR1 MNHEY and CDR2 SVGEGT. The second PCR ran roughly 6 to 12 cycles with a sample-barcoded 5' primer and J-beta primers. TCRdb re-derived calls from the 5' RACE reads in MiXCR, one entry per CDR3 protein. The data show fewer than 1.5 million distinct CDR3 sequences, with approximately 40% seen just once and 6.5% to 10% held by the top ten. The sample taken for sequencing was blood. The chain employs TRBV6-2 or TRBV6-3 and TRBJ1-2; TRBD1 matches 8 bases. The receptor was isolated from a woman younger than 30 in good health. The chain's CDR3 is CASRFRGLGDYGYTF. Here the CDR3 DNA reads TGTGCCAGCAGGTTCAGGGGGCTAGGAGACTATGGCTACACCTTC.